This record concerns one T cell receptor beta chain sequence. Its cognate antigen is unknown. Time point described: baseline pretreatment blood. Treatment defined: 15 Gy SBRT to primary tumor, nephrectomy 4 weeks later. After SBRT, blood was collected at 2 and 4 weeks, plus baseline. Assay used: immunoSEQ multiplex PCR; TCRdb lists only in-frame clones, some missing. The sample consists of 150,000 or so clones, about 87% of them appearing once. This specimen comes from a study of radiation and T cells in renal cell carcinoma. The CDR3 spans 16 residues. Germline V gene data show CDR1 as KGHSH and CDR2 as LQKENI. V was clipped by 1 base and J by 6 bases, with 18 bases between them. Study-wide points: No pretreatment tumor biopsies were available for baseline clonotypes. Top tumor clonotypes rose in blood 2 weeks post-radiation, then contracted.

Source: blood, taken from a patient whose treatment included radiotherapy and nephrectomy. The sequence was collected from a woman aged 70-85 years with renal cell carcinoma. The chain is built from TRBV18 and TRBJ1-1, with unresolved D. The CDR3 region is CASSPQPAELVPEAFF. The CDR3 DNA reads TGTGCCAGCTCACCACAGCCTGCGGAGCTGGTCCCTGAAGCTTTCTTT.